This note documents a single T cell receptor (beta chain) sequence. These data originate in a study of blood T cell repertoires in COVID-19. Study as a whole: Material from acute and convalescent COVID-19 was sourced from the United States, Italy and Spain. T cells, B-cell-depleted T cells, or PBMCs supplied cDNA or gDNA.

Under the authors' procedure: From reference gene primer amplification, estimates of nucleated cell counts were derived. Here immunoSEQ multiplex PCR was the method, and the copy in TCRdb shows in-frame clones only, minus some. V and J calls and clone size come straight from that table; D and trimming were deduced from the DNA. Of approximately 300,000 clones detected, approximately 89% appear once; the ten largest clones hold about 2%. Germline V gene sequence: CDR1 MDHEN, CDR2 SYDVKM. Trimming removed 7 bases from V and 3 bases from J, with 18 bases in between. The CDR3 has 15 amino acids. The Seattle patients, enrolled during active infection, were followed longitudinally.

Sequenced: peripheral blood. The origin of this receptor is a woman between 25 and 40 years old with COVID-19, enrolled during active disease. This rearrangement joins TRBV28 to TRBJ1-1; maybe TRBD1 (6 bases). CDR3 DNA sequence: TGTGCCAGCAATTCACAGGGTTTTGGGGACACTGAAGCTTTCTTT. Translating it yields CASNSQGFGDTEAFF.